The clone carrying this T cell receptor (beta chain) was recorded many times. Its cognate antigen is unknown. This specimen comes from a study of CD8 T cells in ankylosing spondylitis. Study observations and caveats: Some motif variants had been reported before (in reactive arthritis synovial fluid and blood).

TCRdb reprocessed the 5' RACE reads via MiXCR and lists one record per CDR3 protein. The repertoire holds under 300,000 distinct CDR3 sequences, with around 11% as singletons. The CDR3 is 15 amino acids. Trimming took off 4 bases at V and 6 bases at J, with 17 bases between the two ends. Germline values: CDR1 SGHRS, CDR2 YFSETQ. Sample: blood, either unsorted or a sorted T cell fraction (not recorded which). The TCR originated in a male donor with ankylosing spondylitis or in good health (not recorded which). This chain links TRBV5-1 with TRBJ1-5; D gene unclear. The CDR3 loop is CASSLDGGVSQPQHF. DNA of the CDR3: TGCGCCAGCAGCCTGGACGGAGGTGTCAGTCAGCCCCAGCATTTT.